This T cell receptor (beta chain) was found in a study of T cells in Graves' hyperthyroidism and ophthalmopathy. Points from the study as a whole: Most clonotypes that expanded in the thyroid above 0.001 also showed up in blood. Ophthalmopathy and stable hyperthyroidism were separated by a 13 V-J model.

Out of over 9 ml of fresh peripheral blood came the PBMCs. The CDR3 extends over 14 amino acids. V dropped 2 bases and J dropped 10 bases, with 15 bases sitting between them. The germline V gene encodes CDR1 MNHEY and CDR2 SVGAGI. RNA transcripts served as the template for amplifying TCR beta CDR3 regions. During a first-round RT-PCR of the TCR CDR3, the HTBI primer set was used. TCRdb re-derived calls from the multiplex PCR reads in MiXCR, one entry per CDR3 protein. Among around 520,000 distinct CDR3 sequences listed, roughly 14% were seen once. This clonotype was counted many times. Its specificity is not known.

The sequencing sample was made of blood. This receptor was obtained from a woman aged 18-30 years with Graves' hyperthyroidism. V is TRBV6-5 and J is TRBJ1-5, with D unclear. In nucleotides, the CDR3 is TGTGCCAGCAGTTACGACGGGGATAGGCATCCCCAGCATTTT. Protein: CASSYDGDRHPQHF.